One sample yielded the 29 T cell receptor beta chains listed below, sequenced in a study of early T cells in non-severe SARS-CoV-2 infection. TCRdb passed the 5' RACE reads through MiXCR, listing each CDR3 protein once. Of around 66,000 distinct CDR3 sequences detected, more than 5.5% appear once; the ten largest clones hold 3% to 3.5%. The sample consisted of whole blood, taken at baseline. Every receptor here comes from an adult who was a healthcare worker with PCR-confirmed SARS-CoV-2 infection or an uninfected control (not recorded which).

The sample holds many counts of this clonotype. This sequence joins TRBV12-3 or TRBV12-4 and TRBJ1-5, with D perhaps TRBD1 (5 bases). The CDR3 extends over 15 amino acids. The V and J ends lost 5 bases and 9 bases respectively, with 20 bases between them. CDR3 protein: CASSPEMGGDRPQHF. In nucleotides, the CDR3 is TGTGCCAGCAGTCCTGAGATGGGGGGGGATCGGCCCCAGCATTTT.

This clonotype was counted ten times or more. The genes are TRBV19 and TRBJ1-2, with a possible D match to TRBD1 (5 bases). Trimming cost V 5 bases and J 6 bases, with 10 bases left between them. The V gene's germline CDR1 is LNHDA and CDR2 SQIVND (reference sequence). The CDR3 is made up of 12 amino acids. CDR3 residues: CASSQGNDGYTF. Here the CDR3 DNA reads TGTGCCAGTAGTCAGGGAAATGATGGCTACACCTTC.

This clonotype came up many times. The V gene is TRBV10-1, the J gene TRBJ1-1; 7 nucleotides agree with TRBD1. Losses at the gene ends were 8 bases for V and 4 bases for J; bases not matched to a gene: 7. CDR3 length equals 13 residues. Germline CDR1 and CDR2: WNHNN and SYGVQD (reference sequence). This CDR3 reads CASQTRQGTEAFF. DNA for the CDR3: TGCGCCAGCCAAACCCGACAGGGCACTGAAGCTTTCTTT.

In its sample, this clonotype was seen many times. This sequence joins TRBV28 and TRBJ2-1, with 13 bases identical to TRBD2. V was clipped by 5 bases and J by 7 bases; unmatched bases: 5. The germline CDR1 and CDR2 sequences are MDHEN and SYDVKM. The CDR3 extends over 15 amino acids. CDR3 bases: TGTGCCAGCAGTGAAACTAGCGGGAGGGGGAATGAGCAGTTCTTC. This encodes CASSETSGRGNEQFF.

Notes on this clonotype: A read error is possible here, since a much larger clone lies one base away. The chain joins TRBV9 to TRBJ1-2, with D unclear. The length of the CDR3 is 12 residues. Germline CDR1 is SGDLS and CDR2 is YYNGEE. As DNA, the CDR3 is TGTGCCAGCAGCCCGGGGAGCTATGGCTACTCCTTC. Protein product: CASSPGSYGYSF. Together with reference TRBV9 and TRBJ1-2, the CDR3 gives the full variable domain: DSGVTQTPKHLITATGQRVTLRCSPRSGDLSVYWYQQSLDQGLQFLIQYYNGEERAKGNILERFSAQQFPDLHSELNLSSLELGDSALYFCASSPGSYGYSFGSGTRLTVV.

This chain joins TRBV9 and TRBJ2-4, with D tentatively TRBD2 (5 bases). Germline loops: CDR1 SGDLS, CDR2 YYNGEE. The V end was cut by 3 bases, the J end by 9 bases, with 13 bases between. CDR3 size: 13 residues. This chain's CDR3 is CASSASSGGIQYF. The CDR3 DNA sequence: TGTGCCAGCAGCGCCAGTTCTGGAGGCATTCAGTACTTC.

The chain links TRBV15 to TRBJ2-7; D gene unclear. Germline CDR1 reads LNHNV; CDR2 reads YYDKDF (reference sequence). CDR3 length equals 12 residues. The ends were cut back, 5 bases at V and 2 bases at J, with 7 bases in the middle. CDR3 DNA sequence: TGTGCCACCAGCCACCAGGCCTACGAGCAGTACTTC. Encoded protein: CATSHQAYEQYF.

This clonotype came up a few times. The chain links TRBV6-5 to TRBJ2-6, with D uncertain. Germline values: CDR1 MNHEY, CDR2 SVGAGI. This CDR3 is built from 16 residues. The ends were cut back, 0 bases at V and 0 bases at J, with 6 bases in the middle. Here the CDR3 DNA reads TGTGCCAGCAGTTACTCCCCCAGCTCTGGGGCCAACGTCCTGACTTTC. Translated: CASSYSPSSGANVLTF.

This clonotype was counted many times. The V and J genes are TRBV28 and TRBJ2-3; unclear D gene. This CDR3 has 14 residues. From germline, CDR1 is MDHEN and CDR2 SYDVKM. V shed 6 bases and J shed 3 bases, with 13 bases lying between them. The CDR3 coding sequence is TGTGCCAGCAGCCCAGCCCCGCAGACAGATACGCAGTATTTT. Its protein is CASSPAPQTDTQYF.

This chain joins TRBV5-1 and TRBJ2-2, with 7 bases lining up with TRBD1. The trim removed 4 bases at V and 6 bases at J, leaving 6 bases unmatched. There are 14 residues in the CDR3. From germline, CDR1 is SGHRS and CDR2 YFSETQ. CDR3 sequence reads: CASSKDRMAGELFF. The DNA of the CDR3 is TGCGCCAGCAGCAAGGACAGGATGGCCGGGGAGCTGTTTTTT.

The CDR3 sequence: CSGAGTLNTEAFF. The CDR3 DNA sequence: TGCAGCGGCGCCGGGACCTTGAACACTGAAGCTTTCTTT. This sequence joins TRBV29-1 and TRBJ1-1; TRBD1 might be the D (5 bases). CDR1 SQVTM and CDR2 ANQGSEA come from the germline V gene. Trimming removed 7 bases from V and 0 bases from J, with 12 bases in between. This CDR3 has 13 residues. Based on the CDR3 plus reference TRBV29-1 and TRBJ1-1, the full variable domain is SAVISQKPSRDICQRGTSLTIQCQVDSQVTMMFWYRQQPGQSLTLIATANQGSEATYESGFVIDKFPISRPNLTFSTLTVSNMSPEDSSIYLCSGAGTLNTEAFFGQGTRLTVV.

This clonotype was seen a few times. A much larger clone lies a single base off, so this may be a read error. This chain joins TRBV7-6 and TRBJ2-5, with D unresolved. CDR3 length equals 11 residues. V lost 3 bases to trimming and J lost 1 base, with 0 bases between them. CDR1 is SGHVS and CDR2 is FNYEAQ in the germline V gene. CDR3: CASSFQETQYF. The CDR3 DNA reads TGTGCCAGCAGCTTCCAAGAGACCCAGTACTTC.

The rearrangement links TRBV12-3 or TRBV12-4 to TRBJ1-3, with no clear D. This CDR3 region has 15 residues. V dropped 6 bases and J dropped 0 bases, with 12 bases sitting between them. The CDR3 protein is CASRPRRFSGNTIYF. Written as DNA, the CDR3 is TGTGCCAGCAGGCCCAGACGATTCTCTGGAAACACCATATATTTT.

This chain connects TRBV6-5 to TRBJ2-3; D is possibly TRBD1 (5 bases). Germline assignment: CDR1 MNHEY and CDR2 SVGAGI. This CDR3 comprises 14 residues. Between the trimmed V and J ends, which lost 2 bases and 4 bases, there was a span of 10 bases. CDR3 sequence reads: CASSYGWTPDTQYF. Written as DNA, the CDR3 is TGTGCCAGCAGTTACGGCTGGACACCAGATACGCAGTATTTT.

This clonotype has more than one count but fewer than ten. The genes are TRBV29-1 and TRBJ1-1, with a possible D match to TRBD1 (6 bases). The CDR3 length is 12 residues. The V gene lost 5 bases and the J gene lost 1 base, with 8 bases spanning the gap. The germline V gene has CDR1 SQVTM and CDR2 ANQGSEA. This CDR3 reads CSVSRGNTEAFF. DNA for the CDR3: TGCAGCGTTTCCAGGGGGAACACTGAAGCTTTCTTT.

This clonotype was seen more than once but under ten times. V is TRBV20-1 and J is TRBJ2-5, with D tentatively TRBD2 (5 bases). V lost 3 bases, J lost 2 bases, and 16 bases lay in between. CDR1 is DFQATT and CDR2 is SNEGSKA in the germline V gene (reference sequence). The CDR3 covers 15 residues. The CDR3 DNA reads as TGCAGTGCTAGGTTGGTCAGCGGCGCTCAAGAGACCCAGTACTTC. Protein sequence: CSARLVSGAQETQYF.

The table lists this clonotype with a few counts. The chain carries TRBV28 and TRBJ2-2; 7 bases agree with TRBD1. V lost 5 bases to trimming and J lost 6 bases; unmatched junction nucleotides: 9. This CDR3 region has 15 residues. CDR1 is MDHEN and CDR2 is SYDVKM in the germline V gene. The CDR3 reads CASSTGTASAGELFF. In DNA form, the CDR3 reads TGTGCCAGCAGTACCGGGACAGCGAGTGCCGGGGAGCTGTTTTTT.

This clonotype turned up a few times. CDR3 DNA: TGTGCCAGCAGCTTAGGCCGACTAGCGGGAGACCAAGATACGCAGTATTTT. This gives the protein CASSLGRLAGDQDTQYF. J is TRBJ2-3 and V is TRBV7-2; 12 positions match TRBD2. The CDR3 consists of 17 residues. V lost 1 base, J lost 5 bases, and 7 bases stayed unmatched. Per germline, CDR1 SGHTA and CDR2 FQGNSA.

This clonotype was seen repeatedly, ten times or more. The rearrangement links TRBV20-1 to TRBJ1-4, with TRBD1 matching over 10 bases. V shed 0 bases and J 8 bases; nucleotides not matched to a gene: 6. This CDR3 has 15 residues. Germline assignment: CDR1 DFQATT and CDR2 SNEGSKA (reference sequence). The DNA of the CDR3 is TGCAGTGCTAGAGATCGGGACAGGGGAGGCGAAAAACTGTTTTTT. Its translation is CSARDRDRGGEKLFF.

This clonotype was found a few times. The chain employs TRBV7-3 and TRBJ2-3, with D maybe TRBD1 (6 bases). There are 13 residues in the CDR3. V dropped 5 bases and J dropped 5 bases, with 11 bases sitting between them. Germline V gene sequence: CDR1 SGHTA, CDR2 FQGTGA. CDR3 bases: TGTGCCAGCAGCCCCCTACAGGGAGATACGCAGTATTTT. As protein: CASSPLQGDTQYF.

This clonotype was found many times. The rearrangement joins TRBV11-2 to TRBJ1-6, with D unresolved. The CDR3 covers 14 residues. Trimming pared 0 bases from V and 5 bases from J, leaving 5 bases between. The germline V gene encodes CDR1 SGHAT and CDR2 FQNNGV. The CDR3 here is CASSLDLDNSPLHF. DNA for the CDR3: TGTGCCAGCAGCTTAGATCTGGATAATTCACCCCTCCACTTT.

This clonotype was detected only a few times. The chain combines TRBV10-1 with TRBJ2-3, with D unclear. Trimming left V 3 bases short and J 2 bases short, with 9 bases between. The CDR3 has 14 residues. CDR1 and CDR2 (germline): WNHNN, SYGVQD (reference sequence). This chain's CDR3 is CASSDGGYTDTQYF. CDR3 DNA sequence: TGCGCCAGCAGTGACGGCGGCTACACAGATACGCAGTATTTT.

At least ten counts were recorded for this clonotype. The chain uses TRBV5-4 and TRBJ2-7, with D perhaps matching TRBD1 (5 bases). CDR1 is SGHNT and CDR2 is YYREEE in the germline V gene (reference sequence). Between the trimmed V and J ends, which lost 10 bases and 1 base, there was a span of 15 bases. The CDR3 has 13 amino acids. The chain's CDR3 is CAYRRLASYEQYF. In DNA form, the CDR3 reads TGTGCCTACAGGCGGTTGGCATCCTACGAGCAGTACTTC.

By share, this clonotype counts as medium-sized (0.01 to 0.1%). The CDR3 loop is CASSSYNEQFF. The DNA for the CDR3 is TGTGCCAGTAGTAGCTACAATGAGCAGTTCTTC. This rearrangement joins TRBV19 to TRBJ2-1; D call uncertain. The V gene lost 4 bases and the J gene lost 3 bases, with 1 base spanning the gap. The CDR3 consists of 11 residues. From germline, CDR1 is LNHDA and CDR2 SQIVND (reference sequence).

This clonotype was observed at least ten times. J is TRBJ2-1 and V is TRBV20-1; TRBD1 is a possible D gene (6 bases). The CDR3 has 11 residues. V was shortened by 3 bases and J by 7 bases, with 7 bases between the two germline ends. Germline V gene sequence: CDR1 DFQATT, CDR2 SNEGSKA (reference sequence). The CDR3 here is CSASQGNEQFF. DNA for the CDR3: TGCAGTGCTAGCCAGGGGAATGAGCAGTTCTTC.

This clonotype showed up many times. V and J are TRBV9 and TRBJ1-1; D possibly corresponds to TRBD1 (5 bases). Germline assignment: CDR1 SGDLS and CDR2 YYNGEE. The CDR3 spans 15 residues. V shed 1 base and J shed 2 bases, with 12 bases lying between them. DNA for the CDR3: TGTGCCAGCAGCGTATCTGACAGCTTAAACACTGAAGCTTTCTTT. Its translation is CASSVSDSLNTEAFF.

This rearrangement joins TRBV27 to TRBJ1-1, with D possibly TRBD1 on 5 matching bases. V was pared by 4 bases and J by 3 bases, with 9 bases between. Germline CDR1 and CDR2: MNHEY and SMNVEV (reference sequence). CDR3 size: 13 residues. The CDR3 reads CASSSGLDTEAFF. The CDR3 DNA reads as TGTGCCAGCAGTTCGGGGCTGGACACTGAAGCTTTCTTT.

Only a few counts were recorded for this clonotype. The chain employs TRBV3-1 and TRBJ2-6, with D possibly TRBD2 on 7 matching bases. CDR3 length equals 16 residues. The germline V and J ends were trimmed by 4 bases and 1 base, with 11 bases remaining between them. In germline, CDR1 is LGHDT, CDR2 YNNKEL (reference sequence). The CDR3 here is CASSPGGHSGANVLTF. Here the CDR3 DNA reads TGTGCCAGCAGCCCCGGGGGGCATTCTGGGGCCAACGTCCTGACTTTC.

In this sample, this clonotype turned up many times. The chain couples TRBV4-3 to TRBJ1-4; 8 bases agree with TRBD1. V was clipped by 1 base and J by 8 bases; unmatched bases: 6. The CDR3 is 15 residues long. Germline V gives CDR1 LGHNA, CDR2 YSLEER. CDR3 coding DNA: TGCGCCAGCAGCCAAGCGTCCAGGGGGCAGGAAAAACTGTTTTTT. Protein: CASSQASRGQEKLFF.